This T cell receptor beta chain was captured in a study of human T cells and chemical hapten exposure. TCRdb processed the RACE reads anew with MiXCR; each CDR3 protein has one entry. The sample contains 180,000 or so distinct CDR3 sequences, 20% to 25% of which appear only once. V lost 7 bases and J 4 bases, leaving 14 bases between the germline ends. The CDR3 is made up of 12 amino acids. The germline V gene encodes CDR1 SQVTM and CDR2 ANQGSEA. This clonotype appeared a few times. Noted time point: patch test 3, about 24 weeks after DPC sensitization. Treatment described: therapeutic diphenylcyclopropenone sensitization with weekly scalp DPC.

This specimen consisted of whole blood, obtained in connection with sensitization to the hapten diphenylcyclopropenone (DPC). This TCR was sampled from a woman between 35 and 50 years old with alopecia areata. Some clones in this sample may be carry-over from other donors' samples. This sequence joins TRBV29-1 and TRBJ2-7; tentatively, D is TRBD1 or TRBD2 (6 bases each). CDR3: CSDPTGRYEQYF. CDR3 bases: TGCAGCGACCCCACAGGGAGGTACGAGCAGTACTTC.